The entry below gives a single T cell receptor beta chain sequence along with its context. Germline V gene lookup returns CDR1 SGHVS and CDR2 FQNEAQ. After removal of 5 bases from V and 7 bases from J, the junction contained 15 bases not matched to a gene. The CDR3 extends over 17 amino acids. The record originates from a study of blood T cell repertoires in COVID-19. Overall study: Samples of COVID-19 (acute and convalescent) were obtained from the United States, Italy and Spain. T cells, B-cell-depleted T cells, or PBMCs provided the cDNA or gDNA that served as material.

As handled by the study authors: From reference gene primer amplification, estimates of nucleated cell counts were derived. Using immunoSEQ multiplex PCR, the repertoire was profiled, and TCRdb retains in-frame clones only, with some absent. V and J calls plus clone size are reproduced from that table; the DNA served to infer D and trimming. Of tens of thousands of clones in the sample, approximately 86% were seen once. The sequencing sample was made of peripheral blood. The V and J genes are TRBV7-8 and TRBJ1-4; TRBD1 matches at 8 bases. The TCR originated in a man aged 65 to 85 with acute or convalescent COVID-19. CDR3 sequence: CASSPRAPGQEGEKLFF. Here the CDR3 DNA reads TGTGCCAGCAGCCCTAGAGCCCCGGGACAGGAAGGTGAAAAACTGTTTTTT.